Presented here are 30 T cell receptor beta chains from one specimen sequenced in a study of blood T cell repertoires in COVID-19. Clones were read by immunoSEQ multiplex PCR, and TCRdb kept only the in-frame ones, dropping some. The table lists 200,000 to 300,000 clones, approximately 85% of them singletons. Sample: peripheral blood. Receptors originate from a man aged 50-60 years with COVID-19, enrolled during active disease.

This clone was seen only once. The genes are TRBV11-1 and TRBJ1-2; 7 bases match TRBD1. The CDR3 is 14 residues long. The junction had 3 bases not matched to a gene; V was cut back by 5 bases and J by 0 bases. The germline V gene has CDR1 SGHAT and CDR2 FQDESV (reference sequence). The CDR3 nucleotides read TGTGCCAGCAGCCGGGACAGTCCTAACTATGGCTACACCTTC. Translated, it gives CASSRDSPNYGYTF.

The chain employs TRBV2 and TRBJ1-5, with 7 positions matching TRBD1. Trimming removed 6 bases from V and 6 bases from J; junction bases left unmatched: 5. Germline CDR1 SNHLY, CDR2 FYNNEI. The CDR3 sequence is 13 residues long. CDR3 nucleotide sequence: TGTGCCAGCAGAACTACAGGGGTTCAGCCCCAGCATTTT. This sequence encodes CASRTTGVQPQHF.

This clone appeared a single time. This chain uses TRBV6-6 with TRBJ1-2; a possible D gene is TRBD1 (5 bases). The length of the CDR3 is 13 residues. Trimming took off 6 bases at V and 1 base at J, with 9 bases between the two ends. Germline V gene sequence: CDR1 MNHNY, CDR2 SVGAGI (reference sequence). In DNA, the CDR3 is TGTGCCAGCAGCTCCGACAGTAACTATGGCTACACCTTC. It encodes CASSSDSNYGYTF.

The chain has TRBV3-1 (or the pseudogene TRBV3-2) and TRBJ2-7, with 7 bases identical to TRBD1. Germline CDR1 LGHDT, CDR2 YNNKEL (reference sequence). The CDR3 has 15 amino acids. The V and J ends lost 1 base and 2 bases, in that order; junction bases with no gene match: 5. This chain's CDR3 is CASSQGDRVPYEQYF. The CDR3 nucleotides read TGTGCCAGCAGCCAAGGAGACAGGGTCCCCTACGAGCAGTACTTC.

The chain is built from TRBV10-1 and TRBJ2-5, with 10 bases that match TRBD2. Losses at the gene ends were 2 bases for V and 7 bases for J; bases not matched to a gene: 7. This CDR3 spans 15 amino acids. Germline loops: CDR1 WNHNN, CDR2 SYGVQD (reference sequence). DNA of the CDR3: TGCGCCAGCAGTGAGGGAACTAGCGGGGTCGGGACCCAGTACTTC. The encoded protein is CASSEGTSGVGTQYF.

CDR3 coding DNA: TGTGCCATCAGTGGAAGCGGGGGAACCTACGAGCAGTACTTC. Its protein product is CAISGSGGTYEQYF. V usage is TRBV10-3 and J usage is TRBJ2-7; the match to TRBD2 covers 8 bases. V shed 4 bases and J 2 bases; nucleotides not matched to a gene: 4. There are 14 residues in the CDR3. Germline V gene lookup returns CDR1 ENHRY and CDR2 SYGVKD.

The V gene is TRBV9, the J gene TRBJ2-3; 7 positions agree with TRBD2. Germline values: CDR1 SGDLS, CDR2 YYNGEE. This CDR3 region has 16 residues. V was pared by 0 bases and J by 5 bases, with 9 bases of the junction left unmatched. CDR3 DNA: TGTGCCAGCAGCGTAGGGGGAGGTCTAGCGGAAGATACGCAGTATTTT. Residues: CASSVGGGLAEDTQYF.

V is TRBV11-1 and J is TRBJ1-1, with D tentatively TRBD1 (6 bases). From germline, CDR1 is SGHAT and CDR2 FQDESV (reference sequence). The CDR3 consists of 12 residues. The germline V and J ends were trimmed by 3 bases and 10 bases, with 12 bases remaining between them. The CDR3 reads CASSLANRVAFF. The CDR3 coding sequence is TGTGCCAGCAGCTTGGCGAACAGGGTAGCTTTCTTT.

The genes are TRBV9 and TRBJ1-3; possible D gene TRBD1, 6 bases. The CDR3 runs 17 residues. The germline CDR1 and CDR2 sequences are SGDLS and YYNGEE. V was shortened by 0 bases and J by 0 bases, with 13 bases between the two germline ends. CDR3 DNA sequence: TGTGCCAGCAGCGTAGAATTAGACAGGCGCTCTGGAAACACCATATATTTT. It yields the protein CASSVELDRRSGNTIYF.

This sequence joins TRBV19 and TRBJ2-2, with 7 positions matching TRBD1. The germline V gene encodes CDR1 LNHDA and CDR2 SQIVND (reference sequence). The CDR3 is 16 amino acids. V was clipped by 0 bases and J by 6 bases; unmatched bases: 7. The DNA of the CDR3 is TGTGCCAGTAGTATAGATCTTTGGCAGGGGGCCGGGGAGCTGTTTTTT. It specifies CASSIDLWQGAGELFF. The full variable domain, rest sourced from reference TRBV19 and TRBJ2-2, is DGGITQSPKYLFRKEGQNVTLSCEQNLNHDAMYWYRQDPGQGLRLIYYSQIVNDFQKGDIAEGYSVSREKKESFPLTVTSAQKNPTAFYLCASSIDLWQGAGELFFGEGSRLTVL.

The chain carries TRBV4-1 and TRBJ2-7; 7 nucleotides align to TRBD1. Germline lookup yields CDR1 MGHRA and CDR2 YSYEKL. Trimming removed 4 bases from V and 2 bases from J; junction bases left unmatched: 5. The CDR3 length is 14 residues. Written as DNA, the CDR3 is TGCGCCAGCAGCCCCCCCGGGACAGCCTACGAGCAGTACTTC. Protein product: CASSPPGTAYEQYF.

This chain joins TRBV12-3 or TRBV12-4 and TRBJ2-5; D gene uncertain. V lost 6 bases and J 4 bases, leaving 9 bases between the germline ends. This CDR3 contains 12 residues. The CDR3 reads CASSPNIETQYF. The CDR3 bases are TGTGCCAGCAGCCCGAACATAGAGACCCAGTACTTC.

The chain combines TRBV19 with TRBJ1-2; D is uncertain. The V and J ends lost 2 bases and 8 bases respectively, with 12 bases between them. Per the germline V gene, CDR1 is LNHDA and CDR2 is SQIVND (reference sequence). CDR3 size: 13 residues. Here the CDR3 reads CASSISGPRGYTF. The CDR3 coding sequence is TGTGCCAGTAGTATATCAGGTCCAAGAGGCTACACCTTC.

The gene calls are TRBV28 and TRBJ2-1; TRBD1 aligns across 7 bases. This CDR3 is 15 amino acids long. Germline trimming cut 6 bases from V and 3 bases from J; bases unmatched to any gene: 8. Germline CDR1 is MDHEN and CDR2 is SYDVKM. The CDR3 is CASRPTGTVYNEQFF. CDR3 DNA: TGTGCCAGCAGGCCGACCGGGACAGTCTACAATGAGCAGTTCTTC.

J is TRBJ2-5 and V is TRBV27, with D perhaps TRBD1 (6 bases). Germline loops: CDR1 MNHEY, CDR2 SMNVEV (reference sequence). This CDR3 is 12 amino acids long. The ends were cut back, 7 bases at V and 4 bases at J, with 10 bases in the middle. CDR3 nucleotides: TGTGCCAGCAAGACAGGTGGAGAGACCCAGTACTTC. It yields the protein CASKTGGETQYF.

V and J are TRBV28 and TRBJ2-5; 8 bases fit TRBD1. This CDR3 contains 15 residues. Germline CDR1 and CDR2: MDHEN and SYDVKM. With V trimmed by 5 bases and J by 2 bases, 7 bases remained unmatched. The CDR3 coding sequence is TGTGCCAGCAGTCCACTCGGGACAGGACAAGAGACCCAGTACTTC. It is translated as CASSPLGTGQETQYF.

This clone was picked up one time. This sequence joins TRBV15 and TRBJ2-5, with a possible D match to TRBD1 (6 bases). Trimming took 4 bases from V and 5 from J, leaving 14 bases between them. Germline V lookup: CDR1 LNHNV, CDR2 YYDKDF (reference sequence). This CDR3 has 14 residues. CDR3 in amino acids: CATSIVGQVETQYF. CDR3 sequence (DNA): TGTGCCACCAGCATCGTGGGACAAGTCGAGACCCAGTACTTC.

The gene calls are TRBV7-8 and TRBJ2-7, with 16 bases aligning to TRBD2. V was pared by 4 bases and J by 7 bases, with 7 bases of the junction left unmatched. The germline V gene has CDR1 SGHVS and CDR2 FQNEAQ. The CDR3 is 16 amino acids. The CDR3 region is CASSSGLAGGPGEQYF. The CDR3 region has the DNA TGTGCCAGCAGCTCGGGACTAGCGGGGGGGCCGGGGGAGCAGTACTTC.

The chain combines TRBV21-1 with TRBJ2-2; the tabulated D call, TRBD1, remains unverified against the DNA. TRBV21-1 is shown as a pseudogene. The CDR3 runs to 15 residues. The CDR3: CASSKGQGDTGELFF. CDR3 bases: TGTGCCAGCAGCAAAGGCCAGGGGGACACCGGGGAGCTGTTTTTT.

This chain connects TRBV6-7 to TRBJ2-2, with 8 bases matching TRBD1. TRBV6-7 carries the ORF label, with uncertain function. The CDR3 runs to 16 residues. The ends lost 2 bases at V and 0 bases at J; junction bases unmatched: 2. CDR3 nucleotides: TGTGCCAGCAGTTACCTACAGGGGGCGAACACCGGGGAGCTGTTTTTT. Translation gives CASSYLQGANTGELFF.

This chain links TRBV12-3 or TRBV12-4 with TRBJ1-1; a weak D match, TRBD1 (5 bases). V lost 3 bases to trimming and J lost 2 bases, with 7 bases between them. The CDR3 loop spans 13 amino acids. CDR3 residues: CASSFQGNTEAFF. The CDR3 bases are TGTGCCAGCAGTTTCCAGGGAAACACTGAAGCTTTCTTT.

Only one count was recorded for this clone. The V gene is TRBV7-9, the J gene TRBJ2-1, with a tentative D call TRBD2 (6 bases). This CDR3 contains 13 residues. V dropped 1 base and J dropped 6 bases, with 7 bases sitting between them. CDR1 is SEHNR and CDR2 is FQNEAQ in the germline V gene (reference sequence). CDR3 in DNA: TGTGCCAGCAGCTTAGTGACTAGCAATGAGCAGTTCTTC. Protein sequence: CASSLVTSNEQFF. The whole variable domain, remainder taken from reference TRBV7-9 and TRBJ2-1, is DTGVSQNPRHKITKRGQNVTFRCDPISEHNRLYWYRQTLGQGPEFLTYFQNEAQLEKSRLLSDRFSAERPKGSFSTLEIQRTEQGDSAMYLCASSLVTSNEQFFGPGTRLTVL.

This clone was counted a few times. The chain links TRBV6-6 to TRBJ1-6; D is perhaps TRBD1 (6 bases). This CDR3 is 12 amino acids long. With 2 bases removed from V and 19 bases from J, the gap between germline ends came to 15 bases. Per the germline V gene, CDR1 is MNHNY and CDR2 is SVGAGI (reference sequence). The chain's CDR3 is CASSYIGQLGHF. The CDR3 DNA reads TGTGCCAGCAGTTACATTGGACAGTTGGGGCACTTT.

This rearrangement joins TRBV19 to TRBJ2-1; tentatively, D is TRBD2 (7 bases). This CDR3 is 15 amino acids long. The V gene's germline CDR1 is LNHDA and CDR2 SQIVND (reference sequence). V lost 5 bases and J 4 bases, leaving 15 bases between the germline ends. For the CDR3, the DNA is TGTGCCAGTAGTCTTATCGGGGGGCGGTACAATGAGCAGTTCTTC. It specifies CASSLIGGRYNEQFF.

V gene TRBV4-3 combines with J gene TRBJ1-1, with D maybe TRBD1 (6 bases). This CDR3 comprises 15 residues. Trimming cost V 0 bases and J 3 bases, with 11 bases left between them. Germline values: CDR1 LGHNA, CDR2 YSLEER. CDR3 residues: CASSQDEGVDTEAFF. The CDR3 coding sequence is TGCGCCAGCAGCCAAGATGAGGGGGTCGACACTGAAGCTTTCTTT.

The chain uses TRBV18 and TRBJ1-4; D gene unclear. Germline CDR1 KGHSH, CDR2 LQKENI. The CDR3 length is 12 residues. Trimming shortened V by 1 base and J by 11 bases, and 8 bases separated the two germline ends. CDR3 coding DNA: TGTGCCAGCTCACCACGGGCAGAGAAACTGTTTTTT. Protein sequence: CASSPRAEKLFF.

The chain links TRBV3-1 (or the pseudogene TRBV3-2) to TRBJ1-3, with D possibly being TRBD1 (6 bases). Germline V gene data show CDR1 as LGHDT and CDR2 as YNNKEL (reference sequence). The ends were cut back, 4 bases at V and 1 base at J, with 20 bases in the middle. The CDR3 has 18 residues. CDR3 nucleotide sequence: TGTGCCAGCAGCCCTACCCGGGGTCAGGGGAGATCTGGAAACACCATATATTTT. Translated, it gives CASSPTRGQGRSGNTIYF.

This clone has more than one count but fewer than ten. Other DNA sequences from this sample encode an identical CDR3 as well. The V gene is TRBV20-1, the J gene TRBJ2-7, with a weak D call TRBD2 (6 bases). The CDR3 extends over 11 amino acids. Germline V CDR1 and CDR2: DFQATT, SNEGSKA (reference sequence). Trimming took 2 bases from V and 6 from J, leaving 8 bases between them. The DNA of the CDR3 is TGCAGTGCTAGAAGCGGGTTCGAGCAGTACTTC. This codes for CSARSGFEQYF.

CDR3 residues: CASRRGGTEAFF. CDR3 bases: TGTGCCAGCAGGAGAGGGGGCACTGAAGCTTTCTTT. The V call is TRBV12-3 or TRBV12-4, the J call TRBJ1-1; D is perhaps TRBD1 (6 bases). The CDR3 spans 12 residues. V gave up 6 bases and J gave up 4 bases, with 9 bases separating them.

The CDR3 loop reads CASSFQQGANTGELFF. CDR3 nucleotide sequence: TGCGCCAGCAGCTTCCAGCAGGGGGCGAACACCGGGGAGCTGTTTTTT. The chain is built from TRBV5-1 and TRBJ2-2; 7 bases agree with TRBD1. V gave up 2 bases and J gave up 0 bases; unmatched junction bases: 4. Germline-derived CDR1 and CDR2 are SGHRS and YFSETQ. There are 16 residues in the CDR3.